Below are 23 T cell receptor beta chains sequenced from a single sample in a study of blood T cells in healthy people across ages. Through a sample-barcoded 5' primer and a J-beta primer mix, a second PCR was run for roughly 7 to 12 cycles. TCRdb re-called the 5' RACE reads with MiXCR, one entry per CDR3 protein. This table has 1.5 million to 1.8 million distinct CDR3 sequences, under 55% appearing once. The sample taken for sequencing was blood. The origin of the receptors is a woman younger than 35 in good health.

As for this clonotype: A much larger clone lies one base from this, so it may be a read error. V gene TRBV4-2 combines with J gene TRBJ1-2; no clear D. The germline CDR1 and CDR2 sequences are LGHNA and YNFKEQ. The CDR3 runs 14 residues. Trimming shortened V by 4 bases and J by 8 bases, and 17 bases separated the two germline ends. CDR3 sequence reads: CASSLSGDCCGYTF. In nucleotides, the CDR3 is TGTGCCAGCAGCCTATCCGGGGATTGCTGCGGCTACACCTTC.

This chain uses TRBV9 with TRBJ2-1; tentatively, D is TRBD1 or TRBD2 (5 bases each). V was clipped by 4 bases and J by 8 bases, with 19 bases between them. This CDR3 is 15 amino acids long. Germline V gene data show CDR1 as SGDLS and CDR2 as YYNGEE. This chain's CDR3 is CASSPRDPIVDEQFF. CDR3 DNA: TGTGCCAGCAGCCCCCGGGACCCCATTGTGGATGAGCAGTTCTTC.

This clonotype has more than one count but fewer than ten. The CDR3 sequence: CSVDDRGTYNEQYF. For the CDR3, the DNA is TGCAGCGTGGATGACAGGGGGACCTACAATGAGCAGTACTTC. The J gene is TRBJ2-7, the V gene TRBV29-1, with TRBD1 identical over 9 bases. Germline-derived CDR1 and CDR2 are SQVTM and ANQGSEA. The CDR3 is made up of 14 amino acids. V lost 6 bases, J lost 7 bases, and 13 bases stayed unmatched.

In this sample, this clonotype turned up many times. The rearrangement uses TRBV7-3 and TRBJ2-1; D is perhaps TRBD2 (6 bases). Germline CDR1 and CDR2: SGHTA and FQGTGA. Trimming cost V 2 bases and J 6 bases, with 14 bases left between them. CDR3 size: 15 residues. CDR3 amino acids: CASSLLRDSINEQFF. Here the CDR3 DNA reads TGTGCCAGCAGCTTACTTAGGGACTCAATCAATGAGCAGTTCTTC.

In its sample, this clonotype was seen a few times. V and J are TRBV6-5 and TRBJ2-1; tentatively, D is TRBD2 (6 bases). Germline loops: CDR1 MNHEY, CDR2 SVGAGI. The CDR3 length is 12 residues. Trimming took 0 bases from V and 12 from J, leaving 9 bases between them. The CDR3 region has the DNA TGTGCCAGCAGTTACTCGAGGGGACTGCAGTTCTTC. Protein product: CASSYSRGLQFF.

This clonotype showed up just once. This chain uses TRBV20-1 with TRBJ1-2; no firm D call. The germline gives CDR1 DFQATT, CDR2 SNEGSKA (reference sequence). CDR3 length equals 14 residues. Trimming stripped 0 bases from V and 4 bases from J, with 12 bases between. The CDR3: CSAREPRGSYGYTF. The CDR3 region has the DNA TGCAGTGCTAGAGAGCCCAGAGGGTCCTATGGCTACACCTTC.

This clonotype was detected only a few times. V and J are TRBV7-2 and TRBJ2-7, with TRBD1 as a possible D gene (5 bases). The CDR3 has 14 amino acids. Germline lookup yields CDR1 SGHTA and CDR2 FQGNSA. V was trimmed by 5 bases and J by 0 bases, leaving 11 bases between them. The CDR3 spells CASSHRYLSYEQYF. CDR3 nucleotide sequence: TGTGCCAGCAGCCACAGGTACCTCTCCTACGAGCAGTACTTC.

V gene TRBV20-1 combines with J gene TRBJ1-5; the D is unclear. The V gene lost 1 base and the J gene lost 2 bases, with 12 bases spanning the gap. The germline V gene encodes CDR1 DFQATT and CDR2 SNEGSKA (reference sequence). The CDR3 sequence is 15 residues long. CDR3 residues: CSARVDQAGNQPQHF. The DNA for the CDR3 is TGCAGTGCTAGAGTAGACCAGGCGGGCAATCAGCCCCAGCATTTT.

This clonotype was counted a single time. An end of the junction differs from the germline gene, which may be a read error. V usage is TRBV12-3 or TRBV12-4 and J usage is TRBJ2-7; D is uncertain. This CDR3 comprises 11 residues. The CDR3 loop reads CAGSLAYEQYF. Written as DNA, the CDR3 is TGTGCCGGCAGTTTAGCATACGAGCAGTACTTC.

This clonotype occurred once. The chain couples TRBV5-1 to TRBJ1-1; D is unresolved. From germline, CDR1 is SGHRS and CDR2 YFSETQ. CDR3 length equals 15 residues. V lost 4 bases to trimming and J lost 4 bases, with 17 bases between them. In nucleotides, the CDR3 is TGCGCCAGCAGCACGACCACGGGGTCTGGCACTGAAGCTTTCTTT. It encodes CASSTTTGSGTEAFF.

There are a few counts of this clonotype. Germline and junction disagree at one end, which may indicate a read error. The gene calls are TRBV7-7 and TRBJ2-5; TRBD2 agrees at 7 bases. Germline values: CDR1 SSHAT, CDR2 FNYEAQ (reference sequence). The CDR3 contains 17 residues. DNA of the CDR3: TGTGCTAGCAGCTTAGCGCTGGCGGGAGCTGCCCAAGAGACCCAGTACTTC. Its translation is CASSLALAGAAQETQYF.

This chain connects TRBV20-1 to TRBJ1-5; D is perhaps TRBD1 (5 bases). Germline V gene sequence: CDR1 DFQATT, CDR2 SNEGSKA (reference sequence). The CDR3 sequence is 15 residues long. V lost 1 base to trimming and J lost 6 bases, with 16 bases between them. CDR3 in amino acids: CSARVRGRVPQPQHF. The DNA for the CDR3 is TGCAGTGCTAGAGTACGGGGCAGGGTGCCTCAGCCCCAGCATTTT.

The V call is TRBV7-9, the J call TRBJ1-3; 8 bases are a match to TRBD1. This CDR3 has 14 amino acids. Unmatched junction bases numbered 5, after V lost 10 bases and J lost 0 bases. The germline V gene has CDR1 SEHNR and CDR2 FQNEAQ (reference sequence). The CDR3 region is CAIGTGLSGNTIYF. The CDR3 DNA reads as TGTGCCATCGGGACAGGCCTCTCTGGAAACACCATATATTTT.

This clonotype has ten or more counts. J is TRBJ2-5 and V is TRBV3-1; D uncertain. With 5 bases removed from V and 0 bases from J, the gap between germline ends came to 1 base. This CDR3 spans 11 amino acids. Germline-derived CDR1 and CDR2 are LGHDT and YNNKEL (reference sequence). The CDR3: CASSDQETQYF. The CDR3 DNA is TGTGCCAGCAGCGACCAAGAGACCCAGTACTTC.

This clonotype was seen repeatedly, ten times or more. V and J are TRBV20-1 and TRBJ2-1, with D possibly TRBD2 on 5 matching bases. The length of the CDR3 is 16 residues. With 1 base removed from V and 1 base from J, the gap between germline ends came to 14 bases. The germline CDR1 and CDR2 sequences are DFQATT and SNEGSKA (reference sequence). The CDR3 spells CSARVQGSGSYNEQFF. Written as DNA, the CDR3 is TGCAGTGCTAGAGTCCAAGGGAGCGGTTCCTACAATGAGCAGTTCTTC.

The rearrangement joins TRBV10-3 to TRBJ2-5, with 7 bases identical to TRBD2. Germline V gives CDR1 ENHRY, CDR2 SYGVKD. J lost 11 bases, V lost 7 bases, and 16 bases had no gene match. The CDR3 extends over 14 amino acids. This CDR3 is CAINMIGGDGEQYF. The CDR3, as DNA: TGTGCCATCAACATGATTGGGGGGGACGGGGAGCAGTACTTC.

V and J are TRBV7-2 and TRBJ2-1, with 10 bases lining up with TRBD2. Germline V CDR1 and CDR2: SGHTA, FQGNSA. The CDR3 sequence is 18 residues long. The V and J ends lost 0 bases and 9 bases, in that order; junction bases with no gene match: 14. The CDR3 DNA is TGTGCCAGCAGCTTAGCCGCCGGGGAGCGGGGGGGGAGGACTGAGCAGTTCTTC. Its translation is CASSLAAGERGGRTEQFF.

The chain joins TRBV24-1 to TRBJ2-1; the D is unclear. CDR1 KGHDR and CDR2 SFDVKD come from the germline V gene. The CDR3 is made up of 12 amino acids. The germline V and J ends were trimmed by 4 bases and 6 bases, with 6 bases remaining between them. Written as DNA, the CDR3 is TGTGCCACCAGTGAAATCGGCAATGAGCAGTTCTTC. Protein sequence: CATSEIGNEQFF.

This clonotype was seen a handful of times. This sequence joins TRBV6-5 and TRBJ1-2, with D unclear. The CDR3 sequence is 16 residues long. Trimming left V 1 base short and J 4 bases short, with 16 bases between. Germline V gives CDR1 MNHEY, CDR2 SVGAGI. CDR3 bases: TGTGCCAGCAGTTACTTTGAACCGGCAGGCGGCTATGGCTACACCTTC. It translates to CASSYFEPAGGYGYTF.

CDR3 DNA: TGTGCCAGCACCCTGGACTTATTCACAGATACGCAGTATTTT. It is translated as CASTLDLFTDTQYF. The chain has TRBV5-6 and TRBJ2-3, with D perhaps TRBD2 (5 bases). The CDR3 contains 14 residues. CDR1 and CDR2 (germline): SGHDT, YYEEEE. Trimming stripped 6 bases from V and 2 bases from J, with 13 bases between.

Comment on this clonotype: A junction boundary mismatches the germline segment, possibly from a read error. The genes are TRBV20-1 and TRBJ2-3, with 8 bases aligning to TRBD1. Germline CDR1 is DFQATT and CDR2 is SNEGSKA (reference sequence). This CDR3 is 13 amino acids long. The CDR3 region has the DNA TGCAGTGCTAAAGACAGGGGCACCGATACGCAGTATTTT. Its protein product is CSAKDRGTDTQYF.

V gene TRBV11-3 combines with J gene TRBJ2-7; D is ambiguous. The CDR3 spans 12 residues. The V end lost 0 bases, the J end lost 11 bases, and 11 bases lay between the germline ends. Germline CDR1 is SGHNT and CDR2 is YENEEA. The DNA of the CDR3 is TGTGCCAGCAGCTTAGAGGCGGCGGCAGAGTACTTC. Translated: CASSLEAAAEYF.

This chain links TRBV2 with TRBJ1-6, with D possibly matching TRBD1 (6 bases). Germline CDR1 is SNHLY and CDR2 is FYNNEI. The CDR3 totals 14 residues. Deletions cut 4 bases from V and 7 bases from J, with 11 bases between. The CDR3 here is CASSVGHVNSPLHF. The CDR3 region has the DNA TGTGCCAGCAGTGTGGGACACGTAAATTCACCCCTCCACTTT. Together with reference TRBV2 and TRBJ1-6, the CDR3 gives the full variable domain: EPEVTQTPSHQVTQMGQEVILRCVPISNHLYFYWYRQILGQKVEFLVSFYNNEISEKSEIFDDQFSVERPDGSNFTLKIRSTKLEDSAMYFCASSVGHVNSPLHFGNGTRLTVT.